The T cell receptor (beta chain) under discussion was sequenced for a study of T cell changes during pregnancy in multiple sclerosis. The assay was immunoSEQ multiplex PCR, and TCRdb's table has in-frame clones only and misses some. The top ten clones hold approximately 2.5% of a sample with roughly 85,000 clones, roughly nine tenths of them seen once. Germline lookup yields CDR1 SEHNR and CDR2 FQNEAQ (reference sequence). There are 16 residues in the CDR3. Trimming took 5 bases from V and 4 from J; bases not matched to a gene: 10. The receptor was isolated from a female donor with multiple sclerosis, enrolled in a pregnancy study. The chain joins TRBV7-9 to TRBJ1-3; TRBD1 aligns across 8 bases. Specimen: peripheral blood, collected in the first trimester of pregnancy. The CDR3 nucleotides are TGTGCCAGCAGCAGGAAGGAACGGACAGGGGGAAACACCATATATTTT. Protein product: CASSRKERTGGNTIYF.